Detailed here is one T cell receptor beta chain. The specificity of this receptor is unknown. It has no much larger one-base neighbor in the sample; base qualities were not kept. TCR beta CDR3 regions were sequenced from DNA using the immunoSEQ Assay. Per the original workflow: T cell density was computed as TCR beta template counts normalized to usable DNA estimated by amplifying housekeeping genes. The preseqR package was used to estimate richness by extrapolating to 400,000 templates for PBMC samples and to 120,000 templates for tissue samples. Clonality was calculated as one minus Pielou's evenness. To identify tissue-enriched TCRs, differential abundance testing was run on productive amino-acid clonotypes with a minimum total count of 5 and an alpha of 0.1. The Jaccard Index and the Morisita Overlap Index were used to measure repertoire overlap between compartments. TCR beta CDR3s were clustered by GLIPH together with public tetramer-defined viral CDR3s, and at least three viral sequences plus V-gene enrichment were required for viral motifs. Imported from immuneACCESS, the table was reduced by TCRdb to in-frame sequences with V and J called. These copies leave out some clones; in studies compared against another copy, an unresolved V gene accounts for under half, and the cause of the remainder is not known. V and J calls and clone size are copied from that table; D and trimming were computed from the DNA. Recorded for this sample are around 24,000 clones; about nine tenths of them occurred a single time. The ten largest clones take up about a fifth of the sample.

At the junction V is shortened by 5 bases and J by 1 base, with 11 bases in between. CDR1 and CDR2, looked up from the germline V gene (reference sequence), are SEHNR and FQNEAQ. Reading from cysteine to phenylalanine, the CDR3 counts 14 amino acids. CDR3 DNA only is kept here, 42 bases in frame from base 1. This record belongs to a study of T cells in localized non-small cell lung cancer (TCRdb year 2020). Study-level background: Comparing tumors with uninvolved tumor-adjacent lungs, the study looked at the T cell repertoires of hundreds of patients with early-stage NSCLC. All 220 or so NSCLC patients in the cohort were treatment-naive and had localized lung tumors that were resected. Of the NSCLC patients, around 130 were male and approximately 110 were female, and the mean age was approximately 64 years. Here is what the overall study found, with its caveats: Because of the exploratory design, TCR variables were selected using unadjusted p-values without false-discovery rate correction. Uninvolved tumor-adjacent lung showed the highest T cell clonality, higher than tumor, which suggests more focused antigenic responses in the uninvolved tumor-adjacent lung. Higher blood T cell density associated with longer overall survival, while higher adjacent-lung clonality associated with shorter survival. A median of around 60 of the top 100 tumor clones turned up in the paired uninvolved adjacent lung, and fewer than 35 of those clones also ranked among the top 100 of that same adjacent lung. Because multi-region sequencing of the tumors was not done, intratumor heterogeneity could not be ruled out.

At diagnosis, tumor, uninvolved tumor-adjacent lung and peripheral blood were collected and then preserved as a mix of FFPE and fresh-frozen material. For TCR repertoire profiling, blood samples were analyzed as peripheral blood mononuclear cells. This specimen consisted of peripheral blood, obtained before any cancer treatment. The TCR sequence derives from a man aged 35 to 69 with stage I squamous cell lung carcinoma. The chain is assembled from TRBV7-9 and TRBJ2-5; perhaps TRBD1 is the D gene, with 5 bases matching. The DNA sequence is as follows: TGTGCCAGCAGCCGCATAGGGGTCCAAGAGACCCAGTACTTC. It is translated as CASSRIGVQETQYF.